The TCR beta chain under discussion was sequenced for a study of blood T cell repertoires in COVID-19. Whole-study context: Donors in the United States, Italy and Spain gave samples during acute or convalescent COVID-19.

Original handling: Amplification of reference gene primers provided the estimated nucleated cell counts. The assay was immunoSEQ multiplex PCR, and TCRdb's table has in-frame clones only and misses some. Clone size and the V and J calls come from that table; the DNA yielded D and trimming. The table has approximately 250,000 clones, around nine tenths seen once. Trimming left V 1 base short and J 8 bases short, with 9 bases between. CDR3 length equals 14 residues. CDR1 is LGHDT, CDR2 YNNKEL, per germline (reference sequence). This receptor was taken from a woman aged 55-70 years who had recovered from COVID-19. The chain couples TRBV3-1 (or the pseudogene TRBV3-2) to TRBJ1-6; the D is unclear. Source material: peripheral blood. Here the CDR3 DNA reads TGTGCCAGCAGCCAAGGAGGAAGCGATTCACCCCTCCACTTT. Translation: CASSQGGSDSPLHF.